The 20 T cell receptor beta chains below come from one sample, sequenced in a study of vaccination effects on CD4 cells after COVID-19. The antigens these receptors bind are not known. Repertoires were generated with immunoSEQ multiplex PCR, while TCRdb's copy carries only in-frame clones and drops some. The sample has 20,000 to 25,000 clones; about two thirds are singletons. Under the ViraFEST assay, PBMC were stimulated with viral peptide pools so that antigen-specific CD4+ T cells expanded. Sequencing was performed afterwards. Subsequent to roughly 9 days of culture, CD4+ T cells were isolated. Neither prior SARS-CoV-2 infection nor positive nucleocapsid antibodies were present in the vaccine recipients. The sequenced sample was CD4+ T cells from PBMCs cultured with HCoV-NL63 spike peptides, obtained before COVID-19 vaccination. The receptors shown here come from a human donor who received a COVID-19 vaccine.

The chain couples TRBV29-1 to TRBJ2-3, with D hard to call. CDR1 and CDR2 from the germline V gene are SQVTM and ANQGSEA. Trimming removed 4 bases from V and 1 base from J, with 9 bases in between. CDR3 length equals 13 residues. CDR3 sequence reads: CSVVGVGTDTQYF. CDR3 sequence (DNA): TGCAGCGTTGTGGGCGTAGGCACAGATACGCAGTATTTT.

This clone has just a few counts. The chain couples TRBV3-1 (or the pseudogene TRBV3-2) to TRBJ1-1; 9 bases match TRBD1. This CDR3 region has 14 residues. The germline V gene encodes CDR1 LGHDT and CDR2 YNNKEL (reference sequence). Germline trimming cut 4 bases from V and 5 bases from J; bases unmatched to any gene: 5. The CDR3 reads CASSRGQGWTEAFF. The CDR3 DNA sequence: TGTGCCAGCAGCCGTGGACAGGGGTGGACTGAAGCTTTCTTT.

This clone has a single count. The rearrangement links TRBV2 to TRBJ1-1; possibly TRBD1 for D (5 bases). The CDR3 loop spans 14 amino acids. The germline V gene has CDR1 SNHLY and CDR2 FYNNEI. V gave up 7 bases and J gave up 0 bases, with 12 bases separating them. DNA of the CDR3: TGTGCCAGCATTTCCCGGGGGATGAACACTGAAGCTTTCTTT. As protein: CASISRGMNTEAFF.

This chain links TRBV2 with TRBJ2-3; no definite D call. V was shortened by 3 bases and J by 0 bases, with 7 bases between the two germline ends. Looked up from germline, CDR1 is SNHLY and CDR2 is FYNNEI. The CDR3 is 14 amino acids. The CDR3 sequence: CASSESVSTDTQYF. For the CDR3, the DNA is TGTGCCAGCAGTGAGTCTGTGAGCACAGATACGCAGTATTTT.

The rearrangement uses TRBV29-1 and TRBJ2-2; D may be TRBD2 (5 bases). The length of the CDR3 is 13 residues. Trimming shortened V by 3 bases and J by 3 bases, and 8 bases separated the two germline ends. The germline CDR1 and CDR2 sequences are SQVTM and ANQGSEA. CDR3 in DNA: TGCAGCGTTGATCCGGGATACACCGGGGAGCTGTTTTTT. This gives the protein CSVDPGYTGELFF.

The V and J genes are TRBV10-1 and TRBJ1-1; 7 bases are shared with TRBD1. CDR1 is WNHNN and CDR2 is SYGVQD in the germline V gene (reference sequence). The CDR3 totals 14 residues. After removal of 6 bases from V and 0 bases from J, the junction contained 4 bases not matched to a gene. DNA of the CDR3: TGCGCCAGCAGCGGGACAGTCATGAACACTGAAGCTTTCTTT. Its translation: CASSGTVMNTEAFF.

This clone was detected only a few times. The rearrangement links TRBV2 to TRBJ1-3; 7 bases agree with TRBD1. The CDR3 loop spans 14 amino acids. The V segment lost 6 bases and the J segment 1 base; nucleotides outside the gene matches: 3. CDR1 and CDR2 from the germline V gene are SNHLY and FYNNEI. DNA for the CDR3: TGTGCCAGCAGGGAACAGGGGTCTGGAAACACCATATATTTT. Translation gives CASREQGSGNTIYF.

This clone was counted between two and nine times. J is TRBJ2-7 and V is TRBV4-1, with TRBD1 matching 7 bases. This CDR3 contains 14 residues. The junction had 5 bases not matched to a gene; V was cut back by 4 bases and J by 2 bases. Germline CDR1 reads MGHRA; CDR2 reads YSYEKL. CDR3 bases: TGCGCCAGCAGCCGAGAGGGACAGCCCTACGAGCAGTACTTC. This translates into CASSREGQPYEQYF.

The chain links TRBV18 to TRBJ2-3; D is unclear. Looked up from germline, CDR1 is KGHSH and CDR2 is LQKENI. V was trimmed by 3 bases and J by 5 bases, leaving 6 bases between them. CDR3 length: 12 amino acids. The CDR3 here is CASSPFLDTQYF. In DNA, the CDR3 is TGTGCCAGCTCACCGTTCTTAGATACGCAGTATTTT.

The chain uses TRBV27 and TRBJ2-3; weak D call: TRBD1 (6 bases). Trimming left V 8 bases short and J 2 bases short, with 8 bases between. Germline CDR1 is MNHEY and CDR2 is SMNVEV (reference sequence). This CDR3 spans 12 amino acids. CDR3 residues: CASRTATDTQYF. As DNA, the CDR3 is TGTGCCAGCCGGACAGCCACAGATACGCAGTATTTT.

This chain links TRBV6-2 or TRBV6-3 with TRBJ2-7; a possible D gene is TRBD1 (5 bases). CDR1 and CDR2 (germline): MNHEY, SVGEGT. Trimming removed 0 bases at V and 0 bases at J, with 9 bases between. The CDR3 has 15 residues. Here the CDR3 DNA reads TGTGCCAGCAGTTACTCGGGGCGGAGCTCCTACGAGCAGTACTTC. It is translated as CASSYSGRSSYEQYF.

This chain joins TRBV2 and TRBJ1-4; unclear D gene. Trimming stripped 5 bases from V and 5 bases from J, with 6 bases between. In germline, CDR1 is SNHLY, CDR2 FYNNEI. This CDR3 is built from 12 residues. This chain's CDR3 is CASSRRNEKLFF. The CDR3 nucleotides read TGTGCCAGCAGTAGGAGAAATGAAAAACTGTTTTTT.

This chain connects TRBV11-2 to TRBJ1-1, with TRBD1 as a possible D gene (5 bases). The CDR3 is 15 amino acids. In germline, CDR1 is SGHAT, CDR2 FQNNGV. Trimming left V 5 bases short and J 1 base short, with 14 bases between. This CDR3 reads CASSHPGPKNTEAFF. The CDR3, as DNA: TGTGCCAGCAGCCACCCGGGACCAAAGAACACTGAAGCTTTCTTT.

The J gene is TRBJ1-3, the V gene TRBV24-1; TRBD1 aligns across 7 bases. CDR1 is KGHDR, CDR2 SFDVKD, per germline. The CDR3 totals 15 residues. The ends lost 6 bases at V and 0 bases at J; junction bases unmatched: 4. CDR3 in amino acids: CATSQGESSGNTIYF. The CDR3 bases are TGTGCCACCAGTCAGGGGGAGAGCTCTGGAAACACCATATATTTT.

The CDR3 reads CASSPTGGGSNQPQHF. Here the CDR3 DNA reads TGTGCCAGCTCACCTACAGGGGGAGGTAGCAATCAGCCCCAGCATTTT. V and J are TRBV18 and TRBJ1-5, with TRBD1 identical over 8 bases. Germline assignment: CDR1 KGHSH and CDR2 LQKENI. The CDR3 is 16 amino acids. Unmatched junction bases numbered 4, after V lost 3 bases and J lost 0 bases.

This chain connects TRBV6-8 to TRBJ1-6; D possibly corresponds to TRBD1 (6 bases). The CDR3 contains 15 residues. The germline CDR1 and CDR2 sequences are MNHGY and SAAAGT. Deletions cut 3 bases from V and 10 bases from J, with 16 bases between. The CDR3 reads CASSYSGTTESPLHF. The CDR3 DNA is TGTGCCAGCAGTTATTCCGGGACAACCGAATCACCCCTCCACTTT.

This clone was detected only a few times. The CDR3 sequence: CASGQNYGYTF. The CDR3 DNA follows: TGTGCCAGCGGGCAGAACTATGGCTACACCTTC. V gene TRBV6-6 combines with J gene TRBJ1-2; no reliable D call. CDR3 length: 11 amino acids. V was cut by 8 bases and J by 2 bases, with 6 bases left in between. Germline V gene lookup returns CDR1 MNHNY and CDR2 SVGAGI (reference sequence).

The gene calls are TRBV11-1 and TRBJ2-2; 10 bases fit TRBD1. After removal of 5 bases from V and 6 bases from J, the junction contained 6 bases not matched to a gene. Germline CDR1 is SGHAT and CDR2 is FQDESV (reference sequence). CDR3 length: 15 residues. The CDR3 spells CASSRQGAGAGELFF. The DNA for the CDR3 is TGTGCCAGCAGCCGACAGGGGGCTGGGGCCGGGGAGCTGTTTTTT.

In DNA form, the CDR3 reads TGTGCCAGCAGCGTAGCTGGACGGGGCAGGGGACCATCACCCCTCCACTTT. This encodes CASSVAGRGRGPSPLHF. This chain links TRBV9 with TRBJ1-6, with D possibly matching TRBD1 (6 bases). The CDR3 extends over 17 amino acids. V was clipped by 0 bases and J by 10 bases, with 20 bases between them. Germline V gene sequence: CDR1 SGDLS, CDR2 YYNGEE.

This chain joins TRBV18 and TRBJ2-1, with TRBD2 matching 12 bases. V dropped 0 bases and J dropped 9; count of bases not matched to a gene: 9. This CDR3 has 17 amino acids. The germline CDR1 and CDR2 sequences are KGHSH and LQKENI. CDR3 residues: CASSPPTSLAGGGEQFF. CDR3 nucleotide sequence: TGTGCCAGCTCACCACCGACCTCACTAGCGGGAGGTGGTGAGCAGTTCTTC. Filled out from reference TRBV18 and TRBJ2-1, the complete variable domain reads NAGVMQNPRHLVRRRGQEARLRCSPMKGHSHVYWYRQLPEEGLKFMVYLQKENIIDESGMPKERFSAEFPKEGPSILRIQQVVRGDSAAYFCASSPPTSLAGGGEQFFGPGTRLTVL.